The clone carrying this T cell receptor beta chain was observed a handful of times. The target antigen is unknown. The data derive from a study of CD8 T cells in ankylosing spondylitis. Broader study findings: A TCR beta motif made of several highly homologous variants seemed typical of ankylosing spondylitis blood. Reported data indicate significant enrichment of disease-linked clones within matched ankylosing spondylitis synovial fluid.

Germline V gene data show CDR1 as DFQATT and CDR2 as SNEGSKA (reference sequence). This CDR3 contains 15 residues. Trimming shortened V by 0 bases and J by 3 bases, and 14 bases separated the two germline ends. A single record per CDR3 protein comes from TCRdb applying MiXCR to the 5' RACE reads. The sample holds fewer than 450,000 distinct CDR3 sequences, about a sixth seen once. The sample consisted of blood, either unsorted or a sorted T cell fraction (not recorded which). This chain links TRBV20-1 with TRBJ1-1, with D possibly TRBD1 on 5 matching bases. The receptor was isolated from a male donor with ankylosing spondylitis. CDR3 coding DNA: TGCAGTGCTAGAGACCGGGGCAGGAAGGACACTGAAGCTTTCTTT. Protein: CSARDRGRKDTEAFF.